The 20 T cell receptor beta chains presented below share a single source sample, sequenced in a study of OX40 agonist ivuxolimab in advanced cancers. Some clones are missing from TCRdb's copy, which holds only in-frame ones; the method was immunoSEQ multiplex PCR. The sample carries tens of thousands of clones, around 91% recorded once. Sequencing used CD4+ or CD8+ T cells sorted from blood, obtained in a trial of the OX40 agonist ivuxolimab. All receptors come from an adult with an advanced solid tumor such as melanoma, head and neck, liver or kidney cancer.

Here the CDR3 DNA reads TGTGCCAGCAGTCCGACCAGGGATCAGCCCCAGCATTTT. Protein product: CASSPTRDQPQHF. V usage is TRBV6-5 and J usage is TRBJ1-5, with D possibly matching TRBD1 (5 bases). Germline V gene data show CDR1 as MNHEY and CDR2 as SVGAGI. This CDR3 contains 13 residues. Trimming removed 5 bases at V and 5 bases at J, with 10 bases between.

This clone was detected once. The CDR3: CASSVEPGTGGYEQYF. In DNA form, the CDR3 reads TGTGCCAGCAGCGTCGAGCCCGGGACAGGGGGCTACGAGCAGTACTTC. The chain combines TRBV7-3 with TRBJ2-7; 11 bases fit TRBD1. The J segment lost 3 bases and the V segment lost 5 bases, leaving 9 bases of the junction unmatched. The germline gives CDR1 SGHTA, CDR2 FQGTGA. CDR3 length: 16 amino acids.

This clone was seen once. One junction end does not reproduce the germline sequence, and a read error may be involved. The CDR3 region is CASSYSSETRDF. The CDR3 DNA reads TGTGCCAGCAGTTACTCGAGTGAAACGAGAGATTTT. This chain uses TRBV6-6 with TRBJ1-5; D call uncertain. The CDR3 loop spans 12 amino acids. In germline, CDR1 is MNHNY, CDR2 SVGAGI (reference sequence).

For the CDR3, the DNA is TGTGCCAGCAGTCGGGCCGCTTCGGGTTACGGGGAGCTGTTTTTT. Encoded protein: CASSRAASGYGELFF. The chain carries TRBV27 and TRBJ2-2; D is ambiguous. This CDR3 spans 15 amino acids. Germline loops: CDR1 MNHEY, CDR2 SMNVEV (reference sequence). V lost 5 bases and J 7 bases, leaving 17 bases between the germline ends.

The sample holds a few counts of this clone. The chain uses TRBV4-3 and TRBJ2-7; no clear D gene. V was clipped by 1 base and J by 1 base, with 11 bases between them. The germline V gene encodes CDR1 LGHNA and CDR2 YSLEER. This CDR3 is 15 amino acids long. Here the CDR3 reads CASSQGSVRSYEQYF. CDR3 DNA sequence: TGCGCCAGCAGCCAAGGTTCAGTCCGGTCCTACGAGCAGTACTTC.

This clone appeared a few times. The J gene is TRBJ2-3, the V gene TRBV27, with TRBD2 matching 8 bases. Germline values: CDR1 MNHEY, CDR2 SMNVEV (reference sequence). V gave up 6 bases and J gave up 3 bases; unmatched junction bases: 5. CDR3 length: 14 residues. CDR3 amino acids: CASRPGLVTDTQYF. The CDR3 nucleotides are TGTGCCAGCAGGCCGGGACTAGTGACAGATACGCAGTATTTT.

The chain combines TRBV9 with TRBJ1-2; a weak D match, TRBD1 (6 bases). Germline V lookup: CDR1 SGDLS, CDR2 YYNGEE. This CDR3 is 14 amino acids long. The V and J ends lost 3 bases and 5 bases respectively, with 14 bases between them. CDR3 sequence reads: CASSATGTRYGYTF. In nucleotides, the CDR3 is TGTGCCAGCAGCGCTACCGGGACAAGGTATGGCTACACCTTC.

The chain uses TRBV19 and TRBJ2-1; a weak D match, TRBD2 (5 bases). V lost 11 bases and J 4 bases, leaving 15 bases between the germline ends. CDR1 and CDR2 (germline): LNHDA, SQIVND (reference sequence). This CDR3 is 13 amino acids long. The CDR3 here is CAADGGGYNEQFF. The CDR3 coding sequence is TGTGCCGCAGATGGTGGCGGGTACAATGAGCAGTTCTTC.

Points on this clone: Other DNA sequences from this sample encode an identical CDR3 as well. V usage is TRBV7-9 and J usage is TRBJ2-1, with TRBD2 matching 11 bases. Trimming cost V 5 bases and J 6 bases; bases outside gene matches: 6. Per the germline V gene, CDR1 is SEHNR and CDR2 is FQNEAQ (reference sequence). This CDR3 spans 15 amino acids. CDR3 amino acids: CASSRLAGWGNEQFF. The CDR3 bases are TGTGCCAGCAGCCGACTAGCGGGGTGGGGCAATGAGCAGTTCTTC.

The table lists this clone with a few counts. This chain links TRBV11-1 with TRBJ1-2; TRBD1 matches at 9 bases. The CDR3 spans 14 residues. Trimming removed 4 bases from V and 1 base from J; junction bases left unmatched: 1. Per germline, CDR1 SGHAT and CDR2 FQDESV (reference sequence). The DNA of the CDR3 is TGTGCCAGCAGCTGGGACAGGGATAACTATGGCTACACCTTC. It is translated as CASSWDRDNYGYTF. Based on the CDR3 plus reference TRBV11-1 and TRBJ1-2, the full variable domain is EAEVAQSPRYKITEKSQAVAFWCDPISGHATLYWYRQILGQGPELLVQFQDESVVDDSQLPKDRFSAERLKGVDSTLKIQPAELGDSAMYLCASSWDRDNYGYTFGSGTRLTVV.

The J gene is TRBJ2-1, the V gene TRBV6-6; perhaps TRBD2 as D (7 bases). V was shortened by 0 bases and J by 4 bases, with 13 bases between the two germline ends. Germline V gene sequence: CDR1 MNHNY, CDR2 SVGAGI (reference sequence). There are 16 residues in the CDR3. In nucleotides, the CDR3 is TGTGCCAGCAGTTACTCGACGGGGGGACATTACAATGAGCAGTTCTTC. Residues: CASSYSTGGHYNEQFF.

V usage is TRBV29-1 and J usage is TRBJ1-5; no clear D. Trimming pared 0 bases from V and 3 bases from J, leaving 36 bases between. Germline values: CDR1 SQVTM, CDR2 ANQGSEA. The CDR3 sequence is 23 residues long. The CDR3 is CSVEDVRPSPTQGPCLANQPQHF. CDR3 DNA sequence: TGCAGCGTTGAAGATGTGCGGCCCTCCCCTACCCAAGGGCCCTGTCTAGCCAATCAGCCCCAGCATTTT. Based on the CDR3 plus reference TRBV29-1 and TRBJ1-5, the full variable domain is SAVISQKPSRDICQRGTSLTIQCQVDSQVTMMFWYRQQPGQSLTLIATANQGSEATYESGFVIDKFPISRPNLTFSTLTVSNMSPEDSSIYLCSVEDVRPSPTQGPCLANQPQHFGDGTRLSIL.

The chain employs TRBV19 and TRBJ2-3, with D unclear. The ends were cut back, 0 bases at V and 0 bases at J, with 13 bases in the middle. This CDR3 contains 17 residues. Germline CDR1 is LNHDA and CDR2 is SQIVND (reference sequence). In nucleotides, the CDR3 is TGTGCCAGTAGTATAGATAACGCAGGTACTAGCACAGATACGCAGTATTTT. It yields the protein CASSIDNAGTSTDTQYF.

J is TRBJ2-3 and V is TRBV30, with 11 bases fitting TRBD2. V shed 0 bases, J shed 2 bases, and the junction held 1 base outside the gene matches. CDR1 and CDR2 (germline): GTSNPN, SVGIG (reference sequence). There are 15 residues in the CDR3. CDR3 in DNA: TGTGCCTGGAGTGTACTAGCGGGAGTCACAGATACGCAGTATTTT. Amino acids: CAWSVLAGVTDTQYF.

The CDR3 coding sequence is TGTGCCAGCAGCTTTGGACAAAGCTCCTACAATGAGCAGTTCTTC. Its translation: CASSFGQSSYNEQFF. J is TRBJ2-1 and V is TRBV5-6; D possibly corresponds to TRBD1 (5 bases). Germline lookup yields CDR1 SGHDT and CDR2 YYEEEE. The V end lost 2 bases, the J end lost 0 bases, and 9 bases lay between the germline ends. The CDR3 spans 15 residues.

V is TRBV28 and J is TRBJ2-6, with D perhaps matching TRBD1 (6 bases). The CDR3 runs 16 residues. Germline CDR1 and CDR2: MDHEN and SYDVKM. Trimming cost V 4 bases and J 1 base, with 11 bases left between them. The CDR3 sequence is CASSSLTGSGANVLTF. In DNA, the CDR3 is TGTGCCAGCAGTTCCCTTACAGGGTCTGGGGCCAACGTCCTGACTTTC.

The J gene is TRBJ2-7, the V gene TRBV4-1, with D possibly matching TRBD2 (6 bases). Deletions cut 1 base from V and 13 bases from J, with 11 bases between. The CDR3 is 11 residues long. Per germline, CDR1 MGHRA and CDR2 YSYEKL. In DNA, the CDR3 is TGCGCCAGCAGCCAAGGGGGGGTAGTCTACTTC. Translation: CASSQGGVVYF.

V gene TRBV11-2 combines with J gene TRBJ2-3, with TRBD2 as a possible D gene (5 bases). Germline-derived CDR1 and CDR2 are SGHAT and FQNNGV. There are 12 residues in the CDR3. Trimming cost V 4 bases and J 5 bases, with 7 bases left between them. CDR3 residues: CASSSGVDTQYF. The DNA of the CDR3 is TGTGCCAGCAGCTCCGGGGTAGATACGCAGTATTTT.

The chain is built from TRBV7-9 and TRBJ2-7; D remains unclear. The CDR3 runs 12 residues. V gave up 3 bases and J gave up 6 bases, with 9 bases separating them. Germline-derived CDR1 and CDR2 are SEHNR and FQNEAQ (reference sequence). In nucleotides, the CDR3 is TGTGCCAGCAGCTTCGGCGGATCCGAGCAGTACTTC. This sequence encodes CASSFGGSEQYF.

The CDR3 DNA follows: TGTGCCAGCAGTTGGGTGAGACTGAACACTGAAGCTTTCTTT. Its protein product is CASSWVRLNTEAFF. J is TRBJ1-1 and V is TRBV28, with D unclear. Germline assignment: CDR1 MDHEN and CDR2 SYDVKM. This CDR3 has 14 amino acids. Trimming removed 4 bases from V and 0 bases from J, with 9 bases in between.